Below are 6 T cell receptor beta chains sequenced from a single sample in a study of early T cells in non-severe SARS-CoV-2 infection. MiXCR, run by TCRdb on the 5' RACE reads, gives a single entry per CDR3 protein. The sample records about 76,000 distinct CDR3 sequences, roughly 15% being singletons. Sequencing input: whole blood. The receptors stem from an adult who was a healthcare worker with PCR-confirmed SARS-CoV-2 infection or an uninfected control (not recorded which).

V gene TRBV6-5 combines with J gene TRBJ1-2; no clear D gene. The V end lost 8 bases, the J end lost 8 bases, and 15 bases lay between the germline ends. The CDR3 has 12 amino acids. CDR1 is MNHEY, CDR2 SVGAGI, per germline. Written as DNA, the CDR3 is TGTGCCAGCGGATCGGGTCTCACCGGCTACACCTTC. It yields the protein CASGSGLTGYTF.

This clonotype was found a few times. V and J are TRBV27 and TRBJ2-7; 9 nucleotides align to TRBD1. J was trimmed by 6 bases and V by 4 bases; bases with no gene match: 13. CDR3 length: 16 amino acids. The V gene's germline CDR1 is MNHEY and CDR2 SMNVEV (reference sequence). The CDR3 loop reads CASSSTNRGRTSEQYF. The DNA for the CDR3 is TGTGCCAGCAGTTCTACCAACAGGGGGCGGACGAGCGAGCAGTACTTC.

In nucleotides, the CDR3 is TGCAGTGCTGGCTACCCAGAGGGGGAAGCTTTCTTT. Amino acid sequence: CSAGYPEGEAFF. The chain carries TRBV20-1 and TRBJ1-1; TRBD1 is a possible D gene (5 bases). Germline assignment: CDR1 DFQATT and CDR2 SNEGSKA (reference sequence). This CDR3 comprises 12 residues. The ends were cut back, 5 bases at V and 8 bases at J, with 15 bases in the middle.

This clonotype was observed a few times. V gene TRBV7-9 combines with J gene TRBJ2-2; D call uncertain. The V gene lost 5 bases and the J gene lost 7 bases, with 17 bases spanning the gap. Germline-derived CDR1 and CDR2 are SEHNR and FQNEAQ (reference sequence). The CDR3 has 15 residues. In DNA form, the CDR3 reads TGTGCCAGCAGCATTGCACCCAGTTCCTACGGGGAGCTGTTTTTT. This codes for CASSIAPSSYGELFF.

This clonotype was seen a few times. The rearrangement links TRBV2 to TRBJ2-2, with D perhaps TRBD2 (6 bases). The CDR3 contains 14 residues. CDR1 SNHLY and CDR2 FYNNEI come from the germline V gene. V gave up 11 bases and J gave up 6 bases, with 19 bases separating them. The CDR3 DNA sequence: TGTGCCCGCGCCCAGTTTGGGGGGTCCGGGGAGCTGTTTTTT. Its translation: CARAQFGGSGELFF.

On this clonotype: This may come from a read error, since a much larger clone is one base off. V and J are TRBV7-3 and TRBJ2-5, with 9 bases lining up with TRBD2. The CDR3 has 14 amino acids. In germline, CDR1 is SGHTA, CDR2 FQGTGA. Trimming at V came to 3 bases and at J to 4 bases, leaving 3 bases not matched to a gene. CDR3 DNA: TGTGCCAGCAGCTTCTCTAGCGGGGCAGAGACCCAGTACTTC. It is translated as CASSFSSGAETQYF. Full variable domain (rest looked up from reference TRBV7-3 and TRBJ2-5): GAGVSQTPSNKVTEKGKYVELRCDPISGHTALYWYRQSLGQGPEFLIYFQGTGAADDSGLPNDRFFAVRPEGSVSTLKIQRTERGDSAVYLCASSFSSGAETQYFGPGTRLLVL.